These 25 T cell receptor beta chains were all obtained from the same sample, sequenced in a study of shared clonotypes between healthy human individuals. Produced via immunoSEQ multiplex PCR; TCRdb's table is partial and in-frame only. Of 2 million to 2.5 million clones listed, 92% are singletons. The specimen sequenced was naive CD4+ T cells from PBMCs. The subset denotes: CD45RA+ positively selected. Receptors originate from a man aged 18 to 29 in good health. Some clones in this sample may be carry-over from other donors' samples.

CDR3 amino acids: CASSLVVGQGRAYNEQFF. The DNA for the CDR3 is TGTGCCAGCAGCTTAGTGGTGGGACAGGGAAGGGCCTACAATGAGCAGTTCTTC. This chain uses TRBV7-2 with TRBJ2-1; the match to TRBD1 covers 9 bases. V was clipped by 1 base and J by 2 bases; unmatched bases: 9. The CDR3 loop spans 18 amino acids. Germline CDR1 is SGHTA and CDR2 is FQGNSA.

The rearrangement uses TRBV18 and TRBJ1-3; D call uncertain. Trimming removed 3 bases at V and 0 bases at J, with 12 bases between. Germline V gene lookup returns CDR1 KGHSH and CDR2 LQKENI. The CDR3 runs 16 residues. As DNA, the CDR3 is TGTGCCAGCTCACCTAGGGAGTTCTACTCTGGAAACACCATATATTTT. Translating it yields CASSPREFYSGNTIYF.

The chain recombines TRBV28 with TRBJ1-6, with unresolved D. The CDR3 spans 16 residues. CDR1 is MDHEN and CDR2 is SYDVKM in the germline V gene. V was cut by 6 bases and J by 6 bases, with 18 bases left in between. CDR3 sequence reads: CASSAGRRVTNSPLHF. DNA of the CDR3: TGTGCCAGCAGCGCTGGGAGACGGGTAACTAATTCACCCCTCCACTTT.

The chain joins TRBV7-3 to TRBJ2-2, with TRBD1 as a possible D gene (5 bases). This CDR3 comprises 15 residues. The V gene's germline CDR1 is SGHTA and CDR2 FQGTGA. Trimming took 0 bases from V and 5 from J, leaving 10 bases between them. The CDR3 region is CASSLTGVETGELFF. DNA for the CDR3: TGTGCCAGCAGCTTAACAGGGGTGGAGACCGGGGAGCTGTTTTTT.

The CDR3 spells CASSYLPNTEAFF. Here the CDR3 DNA reads TGTGCCAGCAGTTACTTGCCGAACACTGAAGCTTTCTTT. The chain joins TRBV6-7 to TRBJ1-1, with D hard to call. TRBV6-7 is an ORF, and what it does is uncertain. Trimming took off 1 base at V and 1 base at J, with 4 bases between the two ends. The CDR3 contains 13 residues.

The V call is TRBV5-4, the J call TRBJ2-7, with D unresolved. This CDR3 is 12 amino acids long. Germline V gives CDR1 SGHNT, CDR2 YYREEE (reference sequence). The V end was cut by 2 bases, the J end by 7 bases, with 10 bases between. The CDR3 spells CASSLVSLEQYF. Here the CDR3 DNA reads TGTGCCAGCAGCTTAGTCTCTCTGGAGCAGTACTTC.

This rearrangement joins TRBV11-2 to TRBJ2-1; D is perhaps TRBD2 (5 bases). The CDR3 has 17 amino acids. In germline, CDR1 is SGHAT, CDR2 FQNNGV. Trimming left V 0 bases short and J 7 bases short, with 19 bases between. The CDR3 region has the DNA TGTGCCAGCAGCTTAGATCTTTGGGGAGTACCGGGAAATGAGCAGTTCTTC. Amino acids: CASSLDLWGVPGNEQFF.

The chain links TRBV19 to TRBJ2-7; the D is unclear. Germline lookup yields CDR1 LNHDA and CDR2 SQIVND (reference sequence). The V gene lost 4 bases and the J gene lost 4 bases, with 11 bases spanning the gap. The CDR3 has 13 residues. The CDR3 coding sequence is TGTGCCAGTAGTAGGGTTCCTCCATACGAGCAGTACTTC. It encodes CASSRVPPYEQYF.

This rearrangement joins TRBV28 to TRBJ1-4; D uncertain. The CDR3 has 15 residues. Trimming pared 3 bases from V and 5 bases from J, leaving 13 bases between. CDR1 and CDR2 from the germline V gene are MDHEN and SYDVKM. The CDR3 sequence is CASSFRVVQNEKLFF. The CDR3 coding sequence is TGTGCCAGCAGTTTTAGGGTTGTCCAGAATGAAAAACTGTTTTTT. Filled out from reference TRBV28 and TRBJ1-4, the complete variable domain reads DVKVTQSSRYLVKRTGEKVFLECVQDMDHENMFWYRQDPGLGLRLIYFSYDVKMKEKGDIPEGYSVSREKKERFSLILESASTNQTSMYLCASSFRVVQNEKLFFGSGTQLSVL.

CDR3 protein: CASSEPREGNEQFF. The CDR3 bases are TGTGCCAGCAGTGAACCCAGGGAGGGGAATGAGCAGTTCTTC. The chain couples TRBV2 to TRBJ2-1; 7 bases fit TRBD2. J lost 7 bases, V lost 2 bases, and 5 bases had no gene match. CDR1 SNHLY and CDR2 FYNNEI come from the germline V gene. The CDR3 spans 14 residues.

The V and J genes are TRBV5-1 and TRBJ1-5; no clear D. In germline, CDR1 is SGHRS, CDR2 YFSETQ. The CDR3 length is 13 residues. Trimming cost V 4 bases and J 4 bases, with 9 bases left between them. Here the CDR3 reads CASSTTGNQPQHF. The CDR3 nucleotides are TGCGCCAGCAGCACCACGGGGAATCAGCCCCAGCATTTT.

The CDR3 protein is CASSSRGNEKLFF. In DNA, the CDR3 is TGCGCCAGCAGCTCACGGGGTAATGAAAAACTGTTTTTT. V and J are TRBV5-1 and TRBJ1-4; no definite D call. This CDR3 has 13 residues. Deletions cut 3 bases from V and 4 bases from J, with 7 bases between. Germline V gene sequence: CDR1 SGHRS, CDR2 YFSETQ.

This clone was detected once. The chain couples TRBV5-1 to TRBJ2-3, with 13 bases aligning to TRBD2. J was trimmed by 3 bases and V by 4 bases; bases with no gene match: 8. Germline loops: CDR1 SGHRS, CDR2 YFSETQ. This CDR3 spans 17 amino acids. CDR3 in DNA: TGCGCCAGCAGCCGCTGGACTAGCGGGAGTAGAACAGATACGCAGTATTTT. Translated, it gives CASSRWTSGSRTDTQYF.

This chain joins TRBV11-2 and TRBJ2-1; D is unclear. V lost 6 bases, J lost 11 bases, and 20 bases lay in between. Germline values: CDR1 SGHAT, CDR2 FQNNGV. The CDR3 is made up of 14 amino acids. The DNA of the CDR3 is TGTGCCAGCAGAAGGGTTCAAGGTGGAGTCAAGCAGTTCTTC. It translates to CASRRVQGGVKQFF.

J is TRBJ2-3 and V is TRBV7-9; 12 bases are shared with TRBD2. Germline trimming cut 4 bases from V and 0 bases from J; bases unmatched to any gene: 8. CDR1 and CDR2 from the germline V gene are SEHNR and FQNEAQ (reference sequence). The CDR3 contains 18 residues. As DNA, the CDR3 is TGTGCCAGCAGCTCCGGGACTAGCGGGTTCTGGAGCACAGATACGCAGTATTTT. Encoded protein: CASSSGTSGFWSTDTQYF.

Here the CDR3 DNA reads TGTGCCAGCAGCTTCGGGGAGGGCGAGCAGTACTTC. This encodes CASSFGEGEQYF. The chain has TRBV11-1 and TRBJ2-7; TRBD2 agrees at 7 bases. Germline trimming cut 3 bases from V and 6 bases from J; bases unmatched to any gene: 2. The CDR3 sequence is 12 residues long. Germline-derived CDR1 and CDR2 are SGHAT and FQDESV (reference sequence).

CDR3 sequence (DNA): TGTGCCAGCAGTGAACTCCGGGGACTAGCGGGCAATGAGCAGTTCTTC. It yields the protein CASSELRGLAGNEQFF. The chain carries TRBV25-1 and TRBJ2-1; 12 nucleotides agree with TRBD2. Germline CDR1 and CDR2: MGHDK and SYGVNS. V lost 2 bases, J lost 6 bases, and 5 bases stayed unmatched. CDR3 size: 16 residues.

The CDR3 protein is CASSSPGARTDTQYF. The CDR3 region has the DNA TGTGCCAGCAGTTCCCCCGGGGCCCGCACAGATACGCAGTATTTT. The chain recombines TRBV6-5 with TRBJ2-3; either TRBD1 or TRBD2 may fit D (5 bases each). The germline V gene has CDR1 MNHEY and CDR2 SVGAGI. V was trimmed by 4 bases and J by 1 base, leaving 12 bases between them. The CDR3 runs 15 residues.

The chain recombines TRBV28 with TRBJ2-3, with 13 bases matching TRBD2. This CDR3 is 15 amino acids long. V was clipped by 6 bases and J by 8 bases; unmatched bases: 8. Germline V CDR1 and CDR2: MDHEN, SYDVKM. The CDR3 DNA is TGTGCCAGCAGACAAGGGACTAGCGGGACCAGTACGCAGTATTTT. Amino acids: CASRQGTSGTSTQYF. The full variable domain, with the rest looked up from reference TRBV28 and TRBJ2-3, is DVKVTQSSRYLVKRTGEKVFLECVQDMDHENMFWYRQDPGLGLRLIYFSYDVKMKEKGDIPEGYSVSREKKERFSLILESASTNQTSMYLCASRQGTSGTSTQYFGPGTRLTVL.

A single count supports this clone. V usage is TRBV28 and J usage is TRBJ2-5; the match to TRBD2 covers 9 bases. The DNA end lines up better with TRBJ2-7; the J call may be wrong. The CDR3 contains 16 residues. CDR1 and CDR2 (germline): MDHEN, SYDVKM. CDR3 sequence: CASSPLQAGGLYEQYF. The CDR3 coding sequence is TGTGCCAGCAGTCCTTTACAAGCGGGAGGCCTCTACGAGCAGTACTTC.

This sequence joins TRBV11-2 and TRBJ2-7; the match to TRBD1 covers 8 bases. V lost 1 base, J lost 3 bases, and 5 bases stayed unmatched. The CDR3 is 15 amino acids. Germline CDR1 reads SGHAT; CDR2 reads FQNNGV. The CDR3 loop reads CASSLAQGAGYEQYF. The CDR3 DNA sequence: TGTGCCAGCAGCTTAGCTCAGGGGGCCGGCTACGAGCAGTACTTC.

The rearrangement links TRBV5-6 to TRBJ1-1; maybe TRBD1 (5 bases). V dropped 4 bases and J dropped 1 base, with 14 bases sitting between them. The CDR3 spans 15 residues. The V gene's germline CDR1 is SGHDT and CDR2 YYEEEE. CDR3 bases: TGTGCCAGCAGCCTTAGGACAACGGGGAACACTGAAGCTTTCTTT. Amino acids: CASSLRTTGNTEAFF.

This chain connects TRBV7-2 to TRBJ2-5; 10 positions agree with TRBD2. The germline gives CDR1 SGHTA, CDR2 FQGNSA. After removal of 0 bases from V and 2 bases from J, the junction contained 12 bases not matched to a gene. The CDR3 has 19 residues. Here the CDR3 reads CASSLALTSVTSGQETQYF. CDR3 DNA: TGTGCCAGCAGCTTAGCGTTGACTAGCGTGACTAGCGGGCAAGAGACCCAGTACTTC. Full variable domain (rest looked up from reference TRBV7-2 and TRBJ2-5): GAGVSQSPSNKVTEKGKDVELRCDPISGHTALYWYRQSLGQGLEFLIYFQGNSAPDKSGLPSDRFSAERTGGSVSTLTIQRTQQEDSAVYLCASSLALTSVTSGQETQYFGPGTRLLVL.

V usage is TRBV11-2 and J usage is TRBJ2-3; weak D call: TRBD2 (5 bases). The CDR3 is 16 amino acids. The germline V and J ends were trimmed by 5 bases and 0 bases, with 15 bases remaining between them. Per the germline V gene, CDR1 is SGHAT and CDR2 is FQNNGV. CDR3 loop: CASSPRRDPSTDTQYF. The CDR3 DNA is TGTGCCAGCAGCCCCCGTCGGGATCCTAGCACAGATACGCAGTATTTT.

The V call is TRBV4-1, the J call TRBJ2-1, with D possibly being TRBD2 (5 bases). Germline V lookup: CDR1 MGHRA, CDR2 YSYEKL. This CDR3 spans 19 amino acids. V was cut by 4 bases and J by 1 base, with 23 bases left in between. The CDR3 DNA is TGCGCCAGCAGCCCTACGGTCTCGCGGGTTTCCTTTTCCTACAATGAGCAGTTCTTC. It codes for CASSPTVSRVSFSYNEQFF.